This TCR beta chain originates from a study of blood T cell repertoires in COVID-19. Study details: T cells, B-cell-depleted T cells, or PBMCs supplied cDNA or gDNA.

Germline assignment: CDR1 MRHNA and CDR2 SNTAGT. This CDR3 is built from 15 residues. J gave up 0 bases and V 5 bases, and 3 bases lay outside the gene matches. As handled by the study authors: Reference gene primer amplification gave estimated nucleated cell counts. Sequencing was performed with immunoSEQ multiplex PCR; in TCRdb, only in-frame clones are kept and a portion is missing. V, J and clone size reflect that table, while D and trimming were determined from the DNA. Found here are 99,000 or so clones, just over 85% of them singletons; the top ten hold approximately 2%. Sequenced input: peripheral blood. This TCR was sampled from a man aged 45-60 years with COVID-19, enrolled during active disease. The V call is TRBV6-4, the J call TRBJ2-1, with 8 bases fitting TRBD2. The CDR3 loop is CASSIAGSSYNEQFF. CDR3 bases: TGTGCCAGCAGTATAGCGGGGAGCTCCTACAATGAGCAGTTCTTC.